What follows are 32 T cell receptor beta chains derived from one specimen sequenced in a study of T cells in localized non-small cell lung cancer. Some clones are missing from TCRdb's copy, which holds only in-frame ones; the method was immunoSEQ multiplex PCR. This repertoire shows 25,000 to 35,000 clones, approximately 90% found once; its top ten account for roughly 28%. The specimen was peripheral blood, collected before any cancer treatment. The origin of the receptors is a female donor older than 55 with stage I lung adenocarcinoma.

V and J are TRBV5-6 and TRBJ1-5, with a tentative D call TRBD1 (5 bases). V gave up 1 base and J gave up 5 bases, with 10 bases separating them. Germline V gene sequence: CDR1 SGHDT, CDR2 YYEEEE. This CDR3 is 14 amino acids long. DNA for the CDR3: TGTGCCAGCAGCTTGAAGACAGCCGATCAGCCCCAGCATTTT. It codes for CASSLKTADQPQHF.

The chain has TRBV5-6 and TRBJ2-2; D gene unclear. Germline CDR1 SGHDT, CDR2 YYEEEE. Trimming removed 7 bases at V and 6 bases at J, with 7 bases between. This CDR3 is built from 11 residues. The CDR3 DNA reads as TGTGCCAGCTCCCGACCCGGGGAGCTGTTTTTT. Translation: CASSRPGELFF.

This chain joins TRBV20-1 and TRBJ1-1; tentatively, D is TRBD1 (5 bases). Trimming removed 4 bases at V and 10 bases at J, with 10 bases between. CDR3 length: 10 amino acids. CDR1 is DFQATT, CDR2 SNEGSKA, per germline (reference sequence). Written as DNA, the CDR3 is TGCAGTGCTAACCAGGGAAGAGCTTTCTTT. Its protein product is CSANQGRAFF.

By frequency in the sample, this clone is medium-sized. The chain recombines TRBV7-6 with TRBJ2-7, with 7 bases that match TRBD2. The CDR3 runs to 17 residues. Trimming cost V 4 bases and J 1 base; bases outside gene matches: 13. CDR1 SGHVS and CDR2 FNYEAQ come from the germline V gene. In DNA form, the CDR3 reads TGTGCCAGCAGCTCTGTTACCCCGGGAGGTGGGTCCTACGAGCAGTACTTC. Amino acids: CASSSVTPGGGSYEQYF.

This chain links TRBV9 with TRBJ2-7; TRBD2 is a possible D gene (5 bases). The CDR3 length is 13 residues. Germline V gives CDR1 SGDLS, CDR2 YYNGEE. With 1 base removed from V and 7 bases from J, the gap between germline ends came to 12 bases. This CDR3 is CASSVRGFGEQYF. DNA of the CDR3: TGTGCCAGCAGCGTACGAGGGTTCGGGGAGCAGTACTTC.

This chain joins TRBV27 and TRBJ2-1, with D maybe TRBD2 (6 bases). CDR1 and CDR2 (germline): MNHEY, SMNVEV (reference sequence). V was shortened by 0 bases and J by 4 bases, with 13 bases between the two germline ends. The CDR3 runs to 16 residues. DNA for the CDR3: TGTGCCAGCAGTTTATCTTGGGACTGGGGGTACAATGAGCAGTTCTTC. Protein sequence: CASSLSWDWGYNEQFF.

This clone was detected only once. V usage is TRBV28 and J usage is TRBJ2-2; TRBD2 aligns across 11 bases. This CDR3 region has 17 residues. Per germline, CDR1 MDHEN and CDR2 SYDVKM. After removal of 7 bases from V and 2 bases from J, the junction contained 9 bases not matched to a gene. The CDR3 loop is CASTPPGLAANTGELFF. Here the CDR3 DNA reads TGTGCCAGCACCCCACCGGGACTAGCGGCAAACACCGGGGAGCTGTTTTTT.

The V call is TRBV6-1, the J call TRBJ1-5, with 7 nucleotides matching TRBD1. The junction had 1 base not matched to a gene; V was cut back by 0 bases and J by 2 bases. CDR3 length: 15 amino acids. Germline-derived CDR1 and CDR2 are MNHNS and SASEGT. CDR3 residues: CASSEATGRNQPQHF. The CDR3 nucleotides are TGTGCCAGCAGTGAAGCGACAGGGCGCAATCAGCCCCAGCATTTT.

The rearrangement joins TRBV11-2 to TRBJ2-1; 12 bases are a match to TRBD1. The ends lost 2 bases at V and 8 bases at J; junction bases unmatched: 7. Per the germline V gene, CDR1 is SGHAT and CDR2 is FQNNGV. The CDR3 totals 16 residues. CDR3 amino acids: CASSLSAGQGAYEQFF. As DNA, the CDR3 is TGTGCCAGCAGCTTAAGCGCGGGACAGGGGGCCTATGAGCAGTTCTTC.

V gene TRBV7-9 combines with J gene TRBJ2-3; D unresolved. V was cut by 2 bases and J by 8 bases, with 8 bases left in between. From germline, CDR1 is SEHNR and CDR2 FQNEAQ (reference sequence). The length of the CDR3 is 12 residues. Here the CDR3 reads CASSLPVSTQYF. CDR3 bases: TGTGCCAGCAGCTTACCCGTTAGTACGCAGTATTTT.

The gene calls are TRBV6-6 and TRBJ1-3, with D perhaps TRBD1 (5 bases). V gave up 6 bases and J gave up 4 bases, with 16 bases separating them. Germline CDR1 and CDR2: MNHNY and SVGAGI (reference sequence). The CDR3 contains 15 residues. The CDR3 sequence: CASSHWGTPGNTIYF. CDR3 nucleotide sequence: TGTGCCAGCAGCCACTGGGGGACGCCCGGAAACACCATATATTTT.

The rearrangement joins TRBV18 to TRBJ2-7, with 12 positions matching TRBD2. Germline lookup yields CDR1 KGHSH and CDR2 LQKENI. This CDR3 has 18 residues. V shed 3 bases, J shed 2 bases, and the junction held 11 bases outside the gene matches. The CDR3 is CASSPLTSGSVGTYEQYF. DNA for the CDR3: TGTGCCAGCTCACCGTTGACTAGCGGGAGCGTTGGGACCTACGAGCAGTACTTC.

The V and J genes are TRBV2 and TRBJ1-2, with unresolved D. CDR3 length: 13 residues. Trimming took 4 bases from V and 4 from J, leaving 10 bases between them. Germline V gene sequence: CDR1 SNHLY, CDR2 FYNNEI. The CDR3, as DNA: TGTGCCAGCAGTGGAGAAACTCTCTATGGCTACACCTTC. Translating it yields CASSGETLYGYTF.

This chain joins TRBV12-2 and TRBJ2-4. TRBV12-2 is shown as a pseudogene. The CDR3 has 18 residues. The CDR3 DNA follows: TGTGCAAGTCGCTTAGAGACGGGTGGGCTTCCGACCCGAAACATTCAGTACTTC. Protein sequence: CASRLETGGLPTRNIQYF.

The chain is built from TRBV18 and TRBJ1-5; D is uncertain. The CDR3 loop spans 12 amino acids. Germline V CDR1 and CDR2: KGHSH, LQKENI. V lost 3 bases, J lost 6 bases, and 6 bases lay in between. CDR3 amino acids: CASSPEGQPQHF. CDR3 in DNA: TGTGCCAGCTCACCCGAGGGTCAGCCCCAGCATTTT.

This clone was picked up one time. This rearrangement joins TRBV27 to TRBJ2-2, with D maybe TRBD1 (5 bases). Germline V gene sequence: CDR1 MNHEY, CDR2 SMNVEV (reference sequence). The ends were cut back, 8 bases at V and 2 bases at J, with 9 bases in the middle. The CDR3 is 13 residues long. The CDR3 DNA follows: TGTGCCAGCGGGGCCACCAACACCGGGGAGCTGTTTTTT. Translating gives CASGATNTGELFF.

The rearrangement links TRBV28 to TRBJ2-7; D remains ambiguous. V shed 7 bases and J shed 3 bases, with 7 bases lying between them. Germline V gives CDR1 MDHEN, CDR2 SYDVKM. The CDR3 runs to 11 residues. The CDR3 spells CASTYNYEQYF. For the CDR3, the DNA is TGTGCCAGCACATACAACTACGAGCAGTACTTC.

The genes are TRBV4-1 and TRBJ1-5, with a possible D match to TRBD1 (5 bases). Germline V CDR1 and CDR2: MGHRA, YSYEKL. The CDR3 is 17 residues long. The germline V and J ends were trimmed by 2 bases and 0 bases, with 14 bases remaining between them. The CDR3: CASSQRPQGYSNQPQHF. CDR3 nucleotide sequence: TGCGCCAGCAGCCAACGACCTCAGGGATATAGCAATCAGCCCCAGCATTTT.

V and J are TRBV5-1 and TRBJ2-5; perhaps TRBD2 as D (7 bases). The CDR3 extends over 16 amino acids. Germline CDR1 is SGHRS and CDR2 is YFSETQ. Deletions cut 1 base from V and 5 bases from J, with 18 bases between. The CDR3 region is CASSLSPQGRGETQYF. The CDR3 DNA follows: TGCGCCAGCAGCTTGTCTCCCCAGGGGAGGGGGGAGACCCAGTACTTC.

V gene TRBV27 combines with J gene TRBJ2-7; 8 nucleotides line up with TRBD2. The CDR3 is made up of 15 amino acids. V shed 2 bases, J shed 0 bases, and the junction held 3 bases outside the gene matches. Germline V gene data show CDR1 as MNHEY and CDR2 as SMNVEV (reference sequence). The CDR3 DNA follows: TGTGCCAGCAGTTTAAGCGGGGGACTCTCCTACGAGCAGTACTTC. Translating gives CASSLSGGLSYEQYF.

V and J are TRBV27 and TRBJ2-7, with 7 bases matching TRBD2. With V trimmed by 6 bases and J by 5 bases, 10 bases remained unmatched. Looked up from germline, CDR1 is MNHEY and CDR2 is SMNVEV (reference sequence). This CDR3 has 14 amino acids. The CDR3 is CASRPTSDRNEQYF. In nucleotides, the CDR3 is TGTGCCAGCAGACCAACTAGCGATCGGAACGAGCAGTACTTC.

J is TRBJ1-2 and V is TRBV18; D is possibly TRBD1 (5 bases). CDR1 and CDR2 from the germline V gene are KGHSH and LQKENI. Between the trimmed V and J ends, which lost 3 bases and 2 bases, there was a span of 7 bases. The CDR3 has 13 amino acids. CDR3 in amino acids: CASSPQGNYGYTF. The CDR3 coding sequence is TGTGCCAGCTCACCTCAGGGAAACTATGGCTACACCTTC. The variable domain in full, completed from reference TRBV18 and TRBJ1-2, reads NAGVMQNPRHLVRRRGQEARLRCSPMKGHSHVYWYRQLPEEGLKFMVYLQKENIIDESGMPKERFSAEFPKEGPSILRIQQVVRGDSAAYFCASSPQGNYGYTFGSGTRLTVV.

V and J are TRBV7-2 and TRBJ2-3, with D tentatively TRBD1 or TRBD2 (6 bases each). The CDR3 spans 14 residues. V was clipped by 4 bases and J by 5 bases, with 13 bases between them. The germline CDR1 and CDR2 sequences are SGHTA and FQGNSA. DNA of the CDR3: TGTGCCAGCAGCTCCCCGGGGGCGGTAGATACGCAGTATTTT. Translating gives CASSSPGAVDTQYF. The whole variable domain, filled in from reference TRBV7-2 and TRBJ2-3, reads GAGVSQSPSNKVTEKGKDVELRCDPISGHTALYWYRQSLGQGLEFLIYFQGNSAPDKSGLPSDRFSAERTGGSVSTLTIQRTQQEDSAVYLCASSSPGAVDTQYFGPGTRLTVL.

The chain links TRBV28 to TRBJ2-5, with 12 positions matching TRBD2. This CDR3 has 14 amino acids. Per the germline V gene, CDR1 is MDHEN and CDR2 is SYDVKM. The V and J ends lost 3 bases and 5 bases, in that order; junction bases with no gene match: 1. The DNA of the CDR3 is TGTGCCAGCAGTTTGCTAGCGGGAGGGGAGACCCAGTACTTC. Translating gives CASSLLAGGETQYF.

This chain joins TRBV27 and TRBJ1-6, with TRBD1 as a possible D gene (6 bases). The CDR3 has 14 residues. Per germline, CDR1 MNHEY and CDR2 SMNVEV (reference sequence). The V end lost 3 bases, the J end lost 10 bases, and 13 bases lay between the germline ends. CDR3 nucleotide sequence: TGTGCCAGCAGTTTTGGGGTAGGGGGATCACCCCTCCACTTT. Protein product: CASSFGVGGSPLHF.

The chain couples TRBV10-3 to TRBJ2-7; 10 bases agree with TRBD1. The CDR3 spans 13 residues. V lost 9 bases, J lost 6 bases, and 8 bases stayed unmatched. The germline V gene encodes CDR1 ENHRY and CDR2 SYGVKD. CDR3 sequence reads: CAIRTGGMGEQYF. In nucleotides, the CDR3 is TGTGCCATTCGGACAGGGGGAATGGGCGAGCAGTACTTC.

The chain couples TRBV19 to TRBJ1-3; 11 bases match TRBD1. The germline CDR1 and CDR2 sequences are LNHDA and SQIVND (reference sequence). This CDR3 is built from 15 residues. V shed 7 bases and J 4 bases; nucleotides not matched to a gene: 6. CDR3 DNA: TGTGCCAGTACCCGGACAGGGGGCGACGGAAACACCATATATTTT. It yields the protein CASTRTGGDGNTIYF.

The V gene is TRBV19, the J gene TRBJ2-5; tentative D call: TRBD2 (5 bases). V lost 7 bases and J 1 base, leaving 13 bases between the germline ends. CDR3 length equals 14 residues. Germline loops: CDR1 LNHDA, CDR2 SQIVND (reference sequence). The DNA of the CDR3 is TGTGCCAGTAATAGTCGAGGGAGCCAAGAGACCCAGTACTTC. Translation gives CASNSRGSQETQYF.

In DNA, the CDR3 is TGTGCCAGCAGCCCGCGACTAGCGGGAGCGAAGACCCAGTACTTC. This codes for CASSPRLAGAKTQYF. V usage is TRBV11-2 and J usage is TRBJ2-5; 12 positions agree with TRBD2. The CDR3 has 15 amino acids. In germline, CDR1 is SGHAT, CDR2 FQNNGV. J gave up 6 bases and V 5 bases, and 7 bases lay outside the gene matches.

This clone was picked up a small number of times. This chain joins TRBV5-1 and TRBJ2-1; D may be TRBD1 (5 bases). The CDR3 sequence is 15 residues long. The germline gives CDR1 SGHRS, CDR2 YFSETQ. V dropped 0 bases and J dropped 1 base, with 8 bases sitting between them. The CDR3 is CASSLGGQSYNEQFF. CDR3 DNA sequence: TGCGCCAGCAGCTTGGGGGGCCAGTCCTACAATGAGCAGTTCTTC.

This chain connects TRBV19 to TRBJ1-4; D uncertain. The CDR3 sequence is 15 residues long. Trimming took off 3 bases at V and 4 bases at J, with 12 bases between the two ends. Germline values: CDR1 LNHDA, CDR2 SQIVND (reference sequence). The DNA of the CDR3 is TGTGCCAGTAGTATTACCGGGGTTAGTAATGAAAAACTGTTTTTT. It specifies CASSITGVSNEKLFF.

V usage is TRBV10-1 and J usage is TRBJ2-1; the D is unclear. Trimming left V 10 bases short and J 8 bases short, with 15 bases between. CDR3 size: 12 residues. Germline CDR1 is WNHNN and CDR2 is SYGVQD (reference sequence). As DNA, the CDR3 is TGCGCCAAACTCAACCACCACTATGAGCAGTTCTTC. Amino acid sequence: CAKLNHHYEQFF.